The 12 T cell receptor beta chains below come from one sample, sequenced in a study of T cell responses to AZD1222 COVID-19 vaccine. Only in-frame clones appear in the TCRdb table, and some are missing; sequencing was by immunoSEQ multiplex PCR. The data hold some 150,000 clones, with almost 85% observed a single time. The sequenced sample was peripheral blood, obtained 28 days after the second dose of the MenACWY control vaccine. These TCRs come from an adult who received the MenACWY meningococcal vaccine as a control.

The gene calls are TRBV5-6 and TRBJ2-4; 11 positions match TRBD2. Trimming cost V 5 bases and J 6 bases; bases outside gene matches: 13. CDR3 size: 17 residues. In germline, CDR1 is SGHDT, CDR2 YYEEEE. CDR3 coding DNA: TGTGCCAGCAGTCCCGCCGGGCTAGCGGGGGGTTCAAACATTCAGTACTTC. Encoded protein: CASSPAGLAGGSNIQYF.

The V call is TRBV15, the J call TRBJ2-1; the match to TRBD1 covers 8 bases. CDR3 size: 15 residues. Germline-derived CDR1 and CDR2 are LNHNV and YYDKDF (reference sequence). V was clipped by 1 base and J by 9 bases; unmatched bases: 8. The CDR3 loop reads CATSRGTGSFPEQFF. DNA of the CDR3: TGTGCCACCAGCAGAGGGACAGGGAGTTTTCCTGAGCAGTTCTTC.

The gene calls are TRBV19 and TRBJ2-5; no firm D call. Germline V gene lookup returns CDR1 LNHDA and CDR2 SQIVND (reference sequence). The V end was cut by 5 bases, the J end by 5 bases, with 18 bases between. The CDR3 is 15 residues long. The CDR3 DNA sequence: TGTGCCAGTAGTTCCAACGATCCCTATACCGAGACCCAGTACTTC. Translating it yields CASSSNDPYTETQYF.

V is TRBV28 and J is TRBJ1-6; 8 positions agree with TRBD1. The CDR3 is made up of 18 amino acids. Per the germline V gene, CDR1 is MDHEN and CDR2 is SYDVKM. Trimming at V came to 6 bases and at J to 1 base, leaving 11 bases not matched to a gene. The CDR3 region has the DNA TGTGCCAGCAGGCCAACAGGGGGTTATGGGTCCTATAATTCACCCCTCCACTTT. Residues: CASRPTGGYGSYNSPLHF.

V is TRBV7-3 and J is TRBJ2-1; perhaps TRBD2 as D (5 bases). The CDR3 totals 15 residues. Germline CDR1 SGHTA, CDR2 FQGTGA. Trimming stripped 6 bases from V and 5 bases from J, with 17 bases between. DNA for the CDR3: TGTGCCAGCAGGTTCGGATTAGCGCGGCACAATGAGCAGTTCTTC. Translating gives CASRFGLARHNEQFF.

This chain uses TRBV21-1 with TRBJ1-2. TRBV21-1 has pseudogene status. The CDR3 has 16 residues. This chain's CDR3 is CASSSGGKGLNYGYTF. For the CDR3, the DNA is TGTGCCAGCAGCTCTGGGGGGAAAGGCCTTAACTATGGCTACACCTTC.

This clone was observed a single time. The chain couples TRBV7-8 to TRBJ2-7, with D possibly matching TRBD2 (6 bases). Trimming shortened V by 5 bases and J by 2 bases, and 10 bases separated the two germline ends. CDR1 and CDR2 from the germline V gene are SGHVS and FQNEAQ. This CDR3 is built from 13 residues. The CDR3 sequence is CASSRRVAYEQYF. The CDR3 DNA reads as TGTGCCAGCAGCCGGAGGGTTGCCTACGAGCAGTACTTC.

In nucleotides, the CDR3 is TGTGCCAGCAGCCCACAGGGGGCAAGCACCGGGGAGCTGTTTTTT. Translation: CASSPQGASTGELFF. The chain combines TRBV7-8 with TRBJ2-2, with 9 positions matching TRBD1. J was trimmed by 4 bases and V by 5 bases; bases with no gene match: 5. The V gene's germline CDR1 is SGHVS and CDR2 FQNEAQ. The CDR3 loop spans 15 amino acids.

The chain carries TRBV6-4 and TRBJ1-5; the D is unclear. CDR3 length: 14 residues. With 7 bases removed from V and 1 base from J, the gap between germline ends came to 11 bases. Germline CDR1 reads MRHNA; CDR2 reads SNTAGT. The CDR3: CASNTKSSNQPQHF. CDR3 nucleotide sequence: TGTGCCAGCAACACAAAGTCCAGCAATCAGCCCCAGCATTTT.

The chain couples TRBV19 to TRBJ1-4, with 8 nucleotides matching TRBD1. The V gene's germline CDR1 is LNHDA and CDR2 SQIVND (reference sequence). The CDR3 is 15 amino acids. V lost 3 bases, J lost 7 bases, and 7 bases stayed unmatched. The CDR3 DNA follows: TGTGCCAGTAGTATTTTCGGGCAGGGGGCTGAAAAACTGTTTTTT. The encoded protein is CASSIFGQGAEKLFF.

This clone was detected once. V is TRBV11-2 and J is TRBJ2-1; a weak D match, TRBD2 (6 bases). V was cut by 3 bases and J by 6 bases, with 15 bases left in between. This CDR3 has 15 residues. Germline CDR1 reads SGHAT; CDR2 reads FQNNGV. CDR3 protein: CASSFIAVGGNEQFF. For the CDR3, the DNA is TGTGCCAGCAGCTTTATTGCGGTGGGGGGCAATGAGCAGTTCTTC.

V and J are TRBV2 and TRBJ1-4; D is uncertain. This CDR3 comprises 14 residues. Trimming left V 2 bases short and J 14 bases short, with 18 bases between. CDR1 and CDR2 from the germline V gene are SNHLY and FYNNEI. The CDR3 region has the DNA TGTGCCAGCAGTGAAAGTGGTAGGGCCCTCGGGCTGTTTTTT. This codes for CASSESGRALGLFF.